The T cell receptor (beta chain) described here comes from a study of blood T cells in healthy people across ages. The study's findings and limits: Versus aged donors, long-lived donors had higher diversity and more naive CD4+ cells.

A note on this clonotype: The antigen is unknown.

The CDR3 consists of 11 residues. Germline V gene data show CDR1 as MDHEN and CDR2 as SYDVKM. V was cut by 7 bases and J by 7 bases, with 10 bases left in between. Next came a second PCR, run for about 7 to 12 cycles, which used a sample-barcoded 5' primer along with a J-beta primer mix. A template-switch adaptor with 12 random nucleotides tagged each cDNA molecule. TCRdb fed the 5' RACE reads into MiXCR, producing one record per CDR3 protein. The sample includes 700,000 to 1,000,000 distinct CDR3 sequences, more than 40% of them seen just once. The origin of this receptor is a man in his sixties in good health. This chain joins TRBV28 and TRBJ2-5; tentative D call: TRBD2 (6 bases). Source material: blood. The CDR3 region is CASILGGTQYF. The CDR3 region has the DNA TGTGCCAGCATATTGGGGGGGACCCAGTACTTC.